The next 19 T cell receptor beta chains were all read from a single sample in a study of T cell repertoires in cytomegalovirus infection. The antigens for these receptors are not known. TCRdb fed the reads into MiXCR, producing one record per CDR3 protein. The repertoire holds under 200,000 distinct CDR3 sequences, with about 20% as singletons. This sample comprised CD8+ T cells from cultured PBMCs, obtained from culture after CMV antigen stimulation. The receptors here all came from a human donor in good health (CMV status not recorded). Some clones in this sample may be carry-over from other donors' samples.

This clonotype was detected once. The chain joins TRBV24-1 to TRBJ2-2; D may be TRBD1 (6 bases). CDR1 and CDR2 from the germline V gene are KGHDR and SFDVKD. The V end was cut by 9 bases, the J end by 1 base, with 14 bases between. The CDR3 spans 15 residues. This CDR3 reads CATAPDRLNTGELFF. DNA of the CDR3: TGTGCCACCGCCCCTGACAGGTTGAACACCGGGGAGCTGTTTTTT.

This clonotype rates as medium-sized (0.01 to 0.1%). CDR3 coding DNA: TGTGCCAGCAGCTCCACGGACCTCATCGGGTGGGTCCAAGAGACCCAGTACTTC. Amino acid sequence: CASSSTDLIGWVQETQYF. The chain links TRBV7-2 to TRBJ2-5; D not resolved. Germline assignment: CDR1 SGHTA and CDR2 FQGNSA. Trimming took off 4 bases at V and 1 base at J, with 22 bases between the two ends. The CDR3 extends over 18 amino acids.

This clonotype was observed a few times. This chain connects TRBV12-3 or TRBV12-4 to TRBJ2-4; TRBD1 matches at 8 bases. Unmatched junction bases numbered 6, after V lost 5 bases and J lost 0 bases. This CDR3 has 16 residues. The CDR3 bases are TGTGCCAGCAGTCCCGGACAGGGCTTAGCCAAAAACATTCAGTACTTC. Translation gives CASSPGQGLAKNIQYF.

This chain joins TRBV29-1 and TRBJ2-3; D is perhaps TRBD1 (5 bases). This CDR3 contains 14 residues. CDR1 and CDR2 from the germline V gene are SQVTM and ANQGSEA. V was clipped by 2 bases and J by 2 bases, with 11 bases between them. The CDR3 DNA sequence: TGCAGCGTTGAACCCAGGGATTCCACAGATACGCAGTATTTT. Translating it yields CSVEPRDSTDTQYF.

This clonotype has just a few counts. V and J are TRBV7-8 and TRBJ2-1; D unclear. Trimming took 5 bases from V and 0 from J, leaving 11 bases between them. This CDR3 is built from 15 residues. Germline loops: CDR1 SGHVS, CDR2 FQNEAQ. In DNA, the CDR3 is TGTGCCAGCAGCCAACTACTCAGCTCCTACAATGAGCAGTTCTTC. Its protein is CASSQLLSSYNEQFF.

The sample holds a few counts of this clonotype. The rearrangement uses TRBV12-3 or TRBV12-4 and TRBJ2-1, with TRBD2 matching over 7 bases. This CDR3 has 15 residues. Trimming at V came to 5 bases and at J to 3 bases, leaving 7 bases not matched to a gene. In DNA form, the CDR3 reads TGTGCCAGCAGTATGGCTAGCGGAATCTACAATGAGCAGTTCTTC. Protein: CASSMASGIYNEQFF.

This chain joins TRBV12-3 or TRBV12-4 and TRBJ1-1; TRBD1 might be the D (6 bases). Trimming shortened V by 7 bases and J by 5 bases, and 14 bases separated the two germline ends. This CDR3 is built from 13 residues. DNA of the CDR3: TGTGCCAGCACCCTAGGGGGTTGGACTGAAGCTTTCTTT. Residues: CASTLGGWTEAFF.

The sample holds a few counts of this clonotype. The chain combines TRBV6-6 with TRBJ1-5; no firm D call. Trimming pared 6 bases from V and 0 bases from J, leaving 9 bases between. The CDR3 length is 14 residues. CDR1 MNHNY and CDR2 SVGAGI come from the germline V gene (reference sequence). The CDR3 protein is CASSIQLSNQPQHF. In nucleotides, the CDR3 is TGTGCCAGCAGCATACAGCTTAGCAATCAGCCCCAGCATTTT.

The chain employs TRBV7-2 and TRBJ2-1; D gene unclear. CDR1 is SGHTA and CDR2 is FQGNSA in the germline V gene. V was pared by 3 bases and J by 7 bases, with 10 bases between. The CDR3 is 13 residues long. The CDR3 region is CASSFFYPNEQFF. The CDR3 nucleotides are TGTGCCAGCAGCTTTTTCTATCCTAATGAGCAGTTCTTC.

This clonotype was observed a handful of times. The DNA for the CDR3 is TGTGCCAGCAGCTTAGGAGTCCCAGGGCTCGAGGAGACCCAGTACTTC. It translates to CASSLGVPGLEETQYF. V is TRBV7-6 and J is TRBJ2-5; D is possibly TRBD1 (5 bases). The ends were cut back, 1 base at V and 5 bases at J, with 17 bases in the middle. The CDR3 covers 16 residues. Germline V gene lookup returns CDR1 SGHVS and CDR2 FNYEAQ.

At least ten counts were recorded for this clonotype. The chain recombines TRBV2 with TRBJ2-7; D gene uncertain. CDR3 size: 11 residues. Trimming removed 6 bases at V and 7 bases at J, with 10 bases between. Germline CDR1 reads SNHLY; CDR2 reads FYNNEI. CDR3 DNA: TGTGCCAGCAGCGTTACTCGGGAGCAGTACTTC. Protein sequence: CASSVTREQYF.

The V call is TRBV5-1, the J call TRBJ2-5, with a tentative D call TRBD1 (6 bases). Trimming shortened V by 0 bases and J by 2 bases, and 11 bases separated the two germline ends. The CDR3 totals 15 residues. Germline loops: CDR1 SGHRS, CDR2 YFSETQ. CDR3 DNA: TGCGCCAGCAGCTTGGAGGACAGCAGACAAGAGACCCAGTACTTC. Translating it yields CASSLEDSRQETQYF.

The V and J genes are TRBV7-9 and TRBJ2-7; D not resolved. Germline CDR1 and CDR2: SEHNR and FQNEAQ (reference sequence). CDR3 length: 13 amino acids. Deletions cut 10 bases from V and 0 bases from J, with 13 bases between. The CDR3 reads CATIGQSSYEQYF. CDR3 DNA sequence: TGTGCCACCATTGGGCAAAGCTCCTACGAGCAGTACTTC.

The V call is TRBV12-3 or TRBV12-4, the J call TRBJ2-6; the D gene could be TRBD1 or TRBD2 (5 bases each). The CDR3 contains 14 residues. V gave up 8 bases and J gave up 0 bases, with 8 bases separating them. CDR3 DNA: TGTGCCAGCGCTGGGGGCTCTGGGGCCAACGTCCTGACTTTC. Translation: CASAGGSGANVLTF.

V gene TRBV6-2 or TRBV6-3 combines with J gene TRBJ1-2; D is ambiguous. This CDR3 contains 16 residues. Germline CDR1 and CDR2: MNHEY and SVGEGT. The V end was cut by 0 bases, the J end by 6 bases, with 17 bases between. The chain's CDR3 is CASSYSSRQPRHGYTF. CDR3 coding DNA: TGTGCCAGCAGTTACTCTTCGCGGCAGCCTCGACATGGCTACACCTTC.

The J gene is TRBJ1-1, the V gene TRBV7-9; D is unresolved. There are 12 residues in the CDR3. Trimming cost V 5 bases and J 7 bases, with 11 bases left between them. Germline CDR1 reads SEHNR; CDR2 reads FQNEAQ (reference sequence). This chain's CDR3 is CASSPKAYEAFF. CDR3 DNA sequence: TGTGCCAGCAGCCCCAAGGCCTATGAAGCTTTCTTT.

This clonotype was detected a few times. The rearrangement links TRBV6-1 to TRBJ1-1, with TRBD1 matching 8 bases. Germline CDR1 and CDR2: MNHNS and SASEGT. The CDR3 has 12 amino acids. The V segment lost 6 bases and the J segment 6 bases; nucleotides outside the gene matches: 3. As DNA, the CDR3 is TGTGCCAGCAGGGACAGGGTAGCTGAAGCTTTCTTT. It yields the protein CASRDRVAEAFF.

This sequence joins TRBV7-6 and TRBJ2-6; TRBD1 matches at 7 bases. Germline values: CDR1 SGHVS, CDR2 FNYEAQ. The CDR3 length is 16 residues. J gave up 3 bases and V 1 base, and 3 bases lay outside the gene matches. CDR3 sequence reads: CASSLETGSGANVLTF. CDR3 nucleotides: TGTGCCAGCAGCTTAGAGACAGGGAGTGGGGCCAACGTCCTGACTTTC. Together with reference TRBV7-6 and TRBJ2-6, the CDR3 gives the full variable domain: GAGVSQSPRYKVTKRGQDVALRCDPISGHVSLYWYRQALGQGPEFLTYFNYEAQQDKSGLPNDRFSAERPEGSISTLTIQRTEQRDSAMYRCASSLETGSGANVLTFGAGSRLTVL.

This clonotype was detected a few times. The V gene is TRBV7-8, the J gene TRBJ1-1; no firm D call. Germline CDR1 reads SGHVS; CDR2 reads FQNEAQ. The V end lost 4 bases, the J end lost 1 base, and 22 bases lay between the germline ends. The CDR3 loop spans 18 amino acids. The CDR3 DNA reads TGTGCCAGCAGCTCCCCCCGGAATGTAGGCGGGAGGAACACTGAAGCTTTCTTT. Protein: CASSSPRNVGGRNTEAFF.